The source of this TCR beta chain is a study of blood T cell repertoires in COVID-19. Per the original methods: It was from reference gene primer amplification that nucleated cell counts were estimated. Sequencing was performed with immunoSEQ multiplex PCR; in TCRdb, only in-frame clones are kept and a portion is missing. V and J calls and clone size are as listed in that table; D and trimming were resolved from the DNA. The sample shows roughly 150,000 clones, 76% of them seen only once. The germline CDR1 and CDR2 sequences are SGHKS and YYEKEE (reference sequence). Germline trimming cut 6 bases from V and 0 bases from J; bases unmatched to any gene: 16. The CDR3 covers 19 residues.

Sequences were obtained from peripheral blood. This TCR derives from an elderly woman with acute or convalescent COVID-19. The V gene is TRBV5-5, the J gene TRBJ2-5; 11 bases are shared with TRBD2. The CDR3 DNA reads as TGTGCCAGCATCCCCGGGGGGACTAGCGGAAATTGGTACCAAGAGACCCAGTACTTC. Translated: CASIPGGTSGNWYQETQYF.